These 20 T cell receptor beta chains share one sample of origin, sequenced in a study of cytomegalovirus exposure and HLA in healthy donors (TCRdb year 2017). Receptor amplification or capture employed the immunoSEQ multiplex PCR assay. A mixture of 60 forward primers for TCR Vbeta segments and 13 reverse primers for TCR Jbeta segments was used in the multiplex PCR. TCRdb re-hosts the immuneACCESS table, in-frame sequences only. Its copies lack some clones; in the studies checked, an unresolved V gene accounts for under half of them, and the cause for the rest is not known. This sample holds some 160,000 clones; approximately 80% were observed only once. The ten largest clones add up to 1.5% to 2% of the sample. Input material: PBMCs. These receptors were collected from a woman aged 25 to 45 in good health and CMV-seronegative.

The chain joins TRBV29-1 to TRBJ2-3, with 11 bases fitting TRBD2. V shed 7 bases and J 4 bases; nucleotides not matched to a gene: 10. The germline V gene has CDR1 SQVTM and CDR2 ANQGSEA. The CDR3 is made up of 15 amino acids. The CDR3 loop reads CSGDRLAGTPDTQYF. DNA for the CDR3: TGCAGCGGGGATCGACTAGCGGGGACCCCAGATACGCAGTATTTT.

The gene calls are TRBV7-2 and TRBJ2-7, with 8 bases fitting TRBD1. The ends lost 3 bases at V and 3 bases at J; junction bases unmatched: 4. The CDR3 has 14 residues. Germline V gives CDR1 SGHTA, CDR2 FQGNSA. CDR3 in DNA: TGTGCCAGCAGCTTCGGACAGGGTGGCTACGAGCAGTACTTC. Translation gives CASSFGQGGYEQYF. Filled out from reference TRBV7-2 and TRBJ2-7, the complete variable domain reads GAGVSQSPSNKVTEKGKDVELRCDPISGHTALYWYRQSLGQGLEFLIYFQGNSAPDKSGLPSDRFSAERTGGSVSTLTIQRTQQEDSAVYLCASSFGQGGYEQYFGPGTRLTVT.

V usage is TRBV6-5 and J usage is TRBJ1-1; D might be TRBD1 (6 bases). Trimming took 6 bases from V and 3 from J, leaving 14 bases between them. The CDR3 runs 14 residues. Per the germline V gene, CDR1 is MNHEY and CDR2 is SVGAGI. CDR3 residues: CASRLGRGDTEAFF. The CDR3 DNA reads TGTGCCAGCAGATTAGGGAGGGGGGACACTGAAGCTTTCTTT.

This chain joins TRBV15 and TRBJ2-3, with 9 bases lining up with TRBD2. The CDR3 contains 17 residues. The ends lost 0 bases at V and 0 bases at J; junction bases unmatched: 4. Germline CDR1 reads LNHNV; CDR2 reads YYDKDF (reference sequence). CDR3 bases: TGTGCCACCAGCAGAGATTTCACTAGCGGGAGCACAGATACGCAGTATTTT. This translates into CATSRDFTSGSTDTQYF.

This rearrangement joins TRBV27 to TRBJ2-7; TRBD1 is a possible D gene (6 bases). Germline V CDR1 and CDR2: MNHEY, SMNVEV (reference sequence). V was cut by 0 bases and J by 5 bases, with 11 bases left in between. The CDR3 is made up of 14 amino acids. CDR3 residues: CASSLSRGFNEQYF. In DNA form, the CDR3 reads TGTGCCAGCAGTTTATCCAGGGGTTTCAACGAGCAGTACTTC.

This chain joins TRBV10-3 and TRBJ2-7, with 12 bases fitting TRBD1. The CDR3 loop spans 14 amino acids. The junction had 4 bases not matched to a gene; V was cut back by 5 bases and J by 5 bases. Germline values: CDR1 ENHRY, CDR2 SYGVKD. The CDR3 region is CAISWGQGAHEQYF. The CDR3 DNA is TGTGCCATCAGTTGGGGACAGGGGGCCCACGAGCAGTACTTC.

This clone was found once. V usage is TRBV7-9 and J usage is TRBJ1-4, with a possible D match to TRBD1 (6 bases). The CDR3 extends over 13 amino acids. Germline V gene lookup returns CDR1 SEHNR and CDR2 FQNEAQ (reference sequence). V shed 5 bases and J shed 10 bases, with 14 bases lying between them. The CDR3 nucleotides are TGTGCCAGCAGCCCGGAAGGGGGGGTAAAACTGTTTTTT. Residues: CASSPEGGVKLFF.

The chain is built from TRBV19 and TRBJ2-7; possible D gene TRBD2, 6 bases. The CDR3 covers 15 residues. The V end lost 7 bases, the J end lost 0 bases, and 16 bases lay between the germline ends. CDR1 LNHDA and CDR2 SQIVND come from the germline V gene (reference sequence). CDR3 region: CASNAPGASSYEQYF. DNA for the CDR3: TGTGCCAGTAATGCCCCGGGAGCGTCCTCCTACGAGCAGTACTTC. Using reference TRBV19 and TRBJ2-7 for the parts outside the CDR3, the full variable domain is DGGITQSPKYLFRKEGQNVTLSCEQNLNHDAMYWYRQDPGQGLRLIYYSQIVNDFQKGDIAEGYSVSREKKESFPLTVTSAQKNPTAFYLCASNAPGASSYEQYFGPGTRLTVT.

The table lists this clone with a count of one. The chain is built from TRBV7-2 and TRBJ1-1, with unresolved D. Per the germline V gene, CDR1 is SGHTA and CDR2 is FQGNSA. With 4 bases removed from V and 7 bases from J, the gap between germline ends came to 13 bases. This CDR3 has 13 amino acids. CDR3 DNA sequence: TGTGCCAGCAGCTCAACCAGGATTCATGAAGCTTTCTTT. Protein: CASSSTRIHEAFF.

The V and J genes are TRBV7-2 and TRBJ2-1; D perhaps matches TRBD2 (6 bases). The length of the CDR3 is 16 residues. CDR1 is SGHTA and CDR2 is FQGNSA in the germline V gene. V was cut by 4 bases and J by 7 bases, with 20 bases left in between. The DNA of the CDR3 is TGTGCCAGCAGCTCAAGGACCACTCGGGCGGGAAATGAGCAGTTCTTC. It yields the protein CASSSRTTRAGNEQFF.

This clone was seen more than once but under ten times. CDR3 in amino acids: CAISAVSGRAGDTQYF. The CDR3 bases are TGTGCCATCAGTGCCGTTAGCGGGAGGGCCGGAGATACGCAGTATTTT. This sequence joins TRBV10-3 and TRBJ2-3; 11 bases agree with TRBD2. This CDR3 region has 16 residues. CDR1 is ENHRY, CDR2 SYGVKD, per germline. V lost 4 bases to trimming and J lost 5 bases; unmatched junction nucleotides: 8.

The CDR3 protein is CAWSPGTGNYGYTF. CDR3 DNA sequence: TGTGCCTGGAGTCCCGGGACAGGCAACTATGGCTACACCTTC. The chain uses TRBV30 and TRBJ1-2; TRBD1 aligns across 8 bases. V lost 2 bases, J lost 2 bases, and 4 bases stayed unmatched. The CDR3 consists of 14 residues. Per germline, CDR1 GTSNPN and CDR2 SVGIG (reference sequence). Complete variable domain (other parts from reference TRBV30 and TRBJ1-2): SQTIHQWPATLVQPVGSPLSLECTVEGTSNPNLYWYRQAAGRGLQLLFYSVGIGQISSEVPQNLSASRPQDRQFILSSKKLLLSDSGFYLCAWSPGTGNYGYTFGSGTRLTVV.

The CDR3 DNA reads as TGTGCCAGCAGCTGGAGCGGGGCAGATACGCAGTATTTT. Its protein product is CASSWSGADTQYF. The chain joins TRBV5-4 to TRBJ2-3, with 7 bases aligning to TRBD2. The V gene's germline CDR1 is SGHNT and CDR2 YYREEE (reference sequence). Trimming at V came to 3 bases and at J to 4 bases, leaving 2 bases not matched to a gene. The CDR3 extends over 13 amino acids.

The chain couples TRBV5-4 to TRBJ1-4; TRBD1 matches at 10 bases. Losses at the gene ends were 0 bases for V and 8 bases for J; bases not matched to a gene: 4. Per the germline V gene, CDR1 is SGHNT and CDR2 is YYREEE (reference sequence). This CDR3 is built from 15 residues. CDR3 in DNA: TGTGCCAGCAGCTTGGTTGGGACAGGGGACGAAAAACTGTTTTTT. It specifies CASSLVGTGDEKLFF.

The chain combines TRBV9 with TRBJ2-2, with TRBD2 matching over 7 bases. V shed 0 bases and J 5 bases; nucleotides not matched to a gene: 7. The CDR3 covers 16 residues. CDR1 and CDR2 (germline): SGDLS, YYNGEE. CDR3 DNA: TGTGCCAGCAGCGTAGGGAACTTGGGAGGGACCGGGGAGCTGTTTTTT. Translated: CASSVGNLGGTGELFF.

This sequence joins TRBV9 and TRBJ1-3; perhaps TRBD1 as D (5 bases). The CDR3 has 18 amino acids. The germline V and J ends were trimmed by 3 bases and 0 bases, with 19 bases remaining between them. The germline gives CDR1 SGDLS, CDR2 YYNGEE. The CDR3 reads CASSAMGGVQFSGNTIYF. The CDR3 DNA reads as TGTGCCAGCAGCGCAATGGGAGGGGTCCAGTTCTCTGGAAACACCATATATTTT.

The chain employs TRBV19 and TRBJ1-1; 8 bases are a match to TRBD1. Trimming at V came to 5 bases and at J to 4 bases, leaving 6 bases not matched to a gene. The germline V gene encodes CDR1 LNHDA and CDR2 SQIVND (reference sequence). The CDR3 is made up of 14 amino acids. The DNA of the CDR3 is TGTGCCAGTAGTCAGGGGGCCGTTGGCACTGAAGCTTTCTTT. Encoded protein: CASSQGAVGTEAFF.

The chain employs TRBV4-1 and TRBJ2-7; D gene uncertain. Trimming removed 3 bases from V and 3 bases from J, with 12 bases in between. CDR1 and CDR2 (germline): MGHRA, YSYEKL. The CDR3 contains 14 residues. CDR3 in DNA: TGCGCCAGCAGCCAGGTTCTCTCGGGCTACGAGCAGTACTTC. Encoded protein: CASSQVLSGYEQYF.

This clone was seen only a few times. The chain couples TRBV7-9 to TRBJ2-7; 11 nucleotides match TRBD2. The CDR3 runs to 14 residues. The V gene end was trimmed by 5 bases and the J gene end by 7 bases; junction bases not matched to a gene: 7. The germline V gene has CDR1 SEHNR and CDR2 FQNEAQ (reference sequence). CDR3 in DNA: TGTGCCAGCAGCCAACTAGCGGGAGCAGGGGAGCAGTACTTC. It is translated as CASSQLAGAGEQYF.

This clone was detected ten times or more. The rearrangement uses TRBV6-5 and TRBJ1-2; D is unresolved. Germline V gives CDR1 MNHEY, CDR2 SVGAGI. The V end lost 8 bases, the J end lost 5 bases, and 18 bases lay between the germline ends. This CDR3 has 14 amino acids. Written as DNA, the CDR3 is TGTGCCAGCCGTGATTCGACCGTCAGGTATGGCTACACCTTC. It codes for CASRDSTVRYGYTF.